Below are 26 T cell receptor beta chains sequenced from a single sample in a study of blood T cells in healthy people across ages. PCR was performed a second time for 7 to 11 cycles using a sample-barcoded 5' primer and a J-beta primer mix. TCRdb passed the 5' RACE reads through MiXCR, listing each CDR3 protein once. The sample includes approximately 790,000 distinct CDR3 sequences, 55% to 65% of them seen just once. Sequencing was done on a sample of blood. The receptors stem from a young man in good health.

The V gene is TRBV15, the J gene TRBJ2-5; D is unclear. Germline loops: CDR1 LNHNV, CDR2 YYDKDF (reference sequence). This CDR3 region has 15 residues. V dropped 0 bases and J dropped 1 base, with 9 bases sitting between them. The CDR3 region has the DNA TGTGCCACCAGCAGAGATCCCAGACCCCAAGAGACCCAGTACTTC. Translated: CATSRDPRPQETQYF.

Details on this clonotype: Possible read error: a much larger clone is one base away. V gene TRBV12-3 or TRBV12-4 combines with J gene TRBJ2-1; 12 positions match TRBD1. With the DNA end fitting TRBJ2-7 better, the J assignment may be wrong. The CDR3 length is 14 residues. CDR3 amino acids: CASTSGTGGCEQYF. The CDR3 region has the DNA TGTGCCAGCACGAGCGGGACAGGGGGCTGCGAGCAGTACTTC.

The chain is built from TRBV7-9 and TRBJ2-7, with no clear D. Per the germline V gene, CDR1 is SEHNR and CDR2 is FQNEAQ (reference sequence). V shed 5 bases and J shed 2 bases, with 10 bases lying between them. CDR3 size: 13 residues. This chain's CDR3 is CASSARPPYEQYF. In DNA, the CDR3 is TGTGCCAGCAGCGCCCGACCACCCTACGAGCAGTACTTC.

This clonotype occurred once. This sequence joins TRBV6-2 or TRBV6-3 and TRBJ1-2; 7 nucleotides line up with TRBD1. The CDR3 consists of 15 residues. V gave up 4 bases and J gave up 2 bases; unmatched junction bases: 7. Germline lookup yields CDR1 MNHEY and CDR2 SVGEGT. CDR3 coding DNA: TGTGCCAGCAGTTTTACCATGGGACAGAACTATGGCTACACCTTC. This translates into CASSFTMGQNYGYTF.

Of note for this clonotype: Germline and junction disagree at one end, which may indicate a read error. The V and J genes are TRBV5-6 and TRBJ2-1; D may match TRBD1 or TRBD2 (5 bases each). This CDR3 region has 15 residues. Germline loops: CDR1 SGHDT, CDR2 YYEEEE. The CDR3 spells CTSSLGVSSYNEQFF. The CDR3 bases are TGTACCAGCAGCTTGGGGGTAAGCTCCTACAATGAGCAGTTCTTC.

This sequence joins TRBV7-2 and TRBJ2-3, with TRBD2 matching 13 bases. The CDR3 loop spans 16 amino acids. V lost 6 bases and J lost 5; bases outside the gene matches: 8. The germline gives CDR1 SGHTA, CDR2 FQGNSA. In nucleotides, the CDR3 is TGTGCCAGCAGTAGCACTAGCGGGGGGGCTGAAGATACGCAGTATTTT. It translates to CASSSTSGGAEDTQYF.

The chain links TRBV29-1 to TRBJ2-3; 10 nucleotides match TRBD2. The CDR3 length is 13 residues. V shed 4 bases, J shed 5 bases, and the junction held 3 bases outside the gene matches. Germline V CDR1 and CDR2: SQVTM, ANQGSEA. CDR3 sequence reads: CSVGWTSGDTQYF. The CDR3 bases are TGCAGCGTTGGCTGGACTAGCGGAGATACGCAGTATTTT.

The V and J genes are TRBV4-3 and TRBJ1-6; D ambiguous. Trimming pared 3 bases from V and 3 bases from J, leaving 12 bases between. Per the germline V gene, CDR1 is LGHNA and CDR2 is YSLEER. The CDR3 is 16 amino acids. In DNA form, the CDR3 reads TGCGCCAGCAGCCAGGTCTTGAACGGCTATAATTCACCCCTCCACTTT. Protein product: CASSQVLNGYNSPLHF.

The chain joins TRBV20-1 to TRBJ1-6; no definite D call. Trimming left V 2 bases short and J 0 bases short, with 11 bases between. Germline loops: CDR1 DFQATT, CDR2 SNEGSKA (reference sequence). CDR3 length equals 16 residues. CDR3 sequence: CSARFPDSSYNSPLHF. The CDR3 DNA sequence: TGCAGTGCTAGATTCCCCGATAGCTCCTATAATTCACCCCTCCACTTT.

The rearrangement links TRBV6-5 to TRBJ2-3; 8 bases map to TRBD2. Germline V gene lookup returns CDR1 MNHEY and CDR2 SVGAGI. J gave up 6 bases and V 5 bases, and 10 bases lay outside the gene matches. The CDR3 has 15 residues. The CDR3 DNA is TGTGCCAGCAGTCCACTAGCGGCCCCCGGGGATACGCAGTATTTT. Protein sequence: CASSPLAAPGDTQYF.

The chain has TRBV7-9 and TRBJ2-2; no definite D call. Germline CDR1 reads SEHNR; CDR2 reads FQNEAQ (reference sequence). The CDR3 runs 15 residues. With 3 bases removed from V and 1 base from J, the gap between germline ends came to 9 bases. CDR3 sequence: CASSFTPLNTGELFF. The DNA of the CDR3 is TGTGCCAGCAGCTTTACACCTCTGAACACCGGGGAGCTGTTTTTT.

This clonotype was observed a handful of times. The CDR3, as DNA: TGTGCCAGCAGCTTATACCCGAACACTGAAGCTTTCTTT. This codes for CASSLYPNTEAFF. This rearrangement joins TRBV7-3 to TRBJ1-1; D gene uncertain. There are 13 residues in the CDR3. V was shortened by 2 bases and J by 1 base, with 5 bases between the two germline ends. Germline CDR1 SGHTA, CDR2 FQGTGA.

The CDR3 spells CASSPFASGADNEQFF. The DNA for the CDR3 is TGTGCCAGCAGCCCCTTTGCCAGCGGGGCGGACAATGAGCAGTTCTTC. This chain joins TRBV6-4 and TRBJ2-1; 7 bases map to TRBD2. Per the germline V gene, CDR1 is MRHNA and CDR2 is SNTAGT. This CDR3 has 16 amino acids. The V gene end was trimmed by 6 bases and the J gene end by 5 bases; junction bases not matched to a gene: 13.

The V gene is TRBV2, the J gene TRBJ2-2, with 8 nucleotides matching TRBD1. J was trimmed by 4 bases and V by 5 bases; bases with no gene match: 3. Germline CDR1 and CDR2: SNHLY and FYNNEI. This CDR3 is 14 amino acids long. The CDR3 nucleotides are TGTGCCAGCAGTAACAGGGGGAGCACCGGGGAGCTGTTTTTT. Amino acid sequence: CASSNRGSTGELFF.

About this clonotype itself: An end of the junction does not agree with germline; a read error may underlie this. The V call is TRBV5-5, the J call TRBJ2-4; D tentatively fits TRBD1 or TRBD2 (5 bases each). The J call may be faulty, since TRBJ2-7 better matches the DNA end. Germline-derived CDR1 and CDR2 are SGHKS and YYEKEE (reference sequence). The CDR3 covers 15 residues. DNA for the CDR3: TGTGCCGGCAGAACGGGACCGGGCCGGCCCTACGAGCAGTACTTC. The encoded protein is CAGRTGPGRPYEQYF.

This rearrangement joins TRBV29-1 to TRBJ2-7; perhaps TRBD1 as D (6 bases). Germline values: CDR1 SQVTM, CDR2 ANQGSEA. The CDR3 has 12 residues. With 4 bases removed from V and 6 bases from J, the gap between germline ends came to 13 bases. CDR3 amino acids: CSVGGTGSEQYF. CDR3 DNA: TGCAGCGTTGGGGGCACAGGGTCCGAGCAGTACTTC.

The rearrangement joins TRBV28 to TRBJ1-4; TRBD1 agrees at 8 bases. Trimming at V came to 4 bases and at J to 15 bases, leaving 7 bases not matched to a gene. Germline V gene lookup returns CDR1 MDHEN and CDR2 SYDVKM. This CDR3 has 12 amino acids. The CDR3, as DNA: TGTGCCAGCAGTTCCTCGGACAGGGACTTGTTTTTT. Its protein product is CASSSSDRDLFF.

Only a few counts were recorded for this clonotype. The rearrangement joins TRBV2 to TRBJ1-2; tentative D call: TRBD1 (5 bases). V was clipped by 0 bases and J by 6 bases, with 11 bases between them. The CDR3 sequence is 14 residues long. The V gene's germline CDR1 is SNHLY and CDR2 FYNNEI. The CDR3 DNA is TGTGCCAGCAGTGAAGCGGCAGGGTCCAATGGCTACACCTTC. Its translation: CASSEAAGSNGYTF.

The chain uses TRBV4-2 and TRBJ1-2, with 7 bases identical to TRBD1. The junction had 17 bases not matched to a gene; V was cut back by 8 bases and J by 8 bases. CDR3 length: 15 residues. Per the germline V gene, CDR1 is LGHNA and CDR2 is YNFKEQ. CDR3 residues: CASGSVAGGDRGYTF. CDR3 sequence (DNA): TGTGCCAGCGGCTCGGTGGCAGGGGGTGACCGAGGCTACACCTTC.

This clonotype was seen more than once but under ten times. The chain combines TRBV12-3 or TRBV12-4 with TRBJ2-1; D remains unclear. Trimming removed 3 bases from V and 0 bases from J, with 6 bases in between. The CDR3 is 14 residues long. CDR3 in DNA: TGTGCCAGCAGTTTGGCCTACTCCTACAATGAGCAGTTCTTC. Its translation: CASSLAYSYNEQFF.

The rearrangement links TRBV12-3 or TRBV12-4 to TRBJ2-5, with D possibly called TRBD1 or TRBD2 (5 bases each). Trimming took off 6 bases at V and 2 bases at J, with 10 bases between the two ends. CDR3 length: 13 residues. This chain's CDR3 is CASRLREQETQYF. Here the CDR3 DNA reads TGTGCCAGCAGACTCAGGGAGCAAGAGACCCAGTACTTC.

The V call is TRBV5-1, the J call TRBJ1-5; D unclear. Germline values: CDR1 SGHRS, CDR2 YFSETQ. The CDR3 totals 13 residues. V was pared by 1 base and J by 7 bases, with 9 bases between. CDR3: CASSLTGSQPQHF. In DNA, the CDR3 is TGCGCCAGCAGCTTGACGGGGTCCCAGCCCCAGCATTTT.

The chain combines TRBV12-3 or TRBV12-4 with TRBJ2-1; 8 positions match TRBD2. CDR3 length: 15 residues. Trimming cost V 7 bases and J 7 bases; bases outside gene matches: 12. The CDR3 coding sequence is TGTGCCAGCACCCCACCCGGGGGGGCCAGGAATGAGCAGTTCTTC. Translation: CASTPPGGARNEQFF.

The count of this clonotype is one. The chain is built from TRBV7-9 and TRBJ2-3; 12 nucleotides line up with TRBD2. Trimming cost V 5 bases and J 11 bases; bases outside gene matches: 11. The length of the CDR3 is 15 residues. Germline V gene data show CDR1 as SEHNR and CDR2 as FQNEAQ (reference sequence). Here the CDR3 DNA reads TGTGCCAGCAGCCCCCTCTCTAGCGGGGGGGCTGGGCAGTATTTT. It yields the protein CASSPLSSGGAGQYF. Filled out from reference TRBV7-9 and TRBJ2-3, the complete variable domain reads DTGVSQNPRHKITKRGQNVTFRCDPISEHNRLYWYRQTLGQGPEFLTYFQNEAQLEKSRLLSDRFSAERPKGSFSTLEIQRTEQGDSAMYLCASSPLSSGGAGQYFGPGTRLTVL.

The chain carries TRBV7-9 and TRBJ2-5, with D possibly matching TRBD2 (6 bases). V dropped 5 bases and J dropped 2 bases, with 15 bases sitting between them. The CDR3 length is 15 residues. The V gene's germline CDR1 is SEHNR and CDR2 FQNEAQ (reference sequence). CDR3: CASSQGSGLQETQYF. CDR3 nucleotides: TGTGCCAGCAGCCAAGGATCGGGACTTCAAGAGACCCAGTACTTC.

The chain combines TRBV15 with TRBJ2-3; TRBD1 is a possible D gene (6 bases). This CDR3 spans 15 amino acids. The germline V gene has CDR1 LNHNV and CDR2 YYDKDF (reference sequence). V was pared by 2 bases and J by 6 bases, with 15 bases between. The chain's CDR3 is CATSRLGPGADTQYF. CDR3 DNA sequence: TGTGCCACCAGCAGACTAGGTCCAGGGGCGGATACGCAGTATTTT.